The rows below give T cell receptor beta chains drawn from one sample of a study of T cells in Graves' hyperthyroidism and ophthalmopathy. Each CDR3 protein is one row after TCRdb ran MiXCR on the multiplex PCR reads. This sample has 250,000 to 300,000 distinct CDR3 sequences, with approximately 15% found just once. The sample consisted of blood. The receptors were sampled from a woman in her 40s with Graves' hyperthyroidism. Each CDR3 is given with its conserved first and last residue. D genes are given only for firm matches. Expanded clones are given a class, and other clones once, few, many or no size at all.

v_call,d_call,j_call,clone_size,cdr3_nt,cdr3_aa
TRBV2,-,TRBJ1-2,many,TGTGCCAGCGGAAGGGGCTATGGCTACACCTTC,CASGRGYGYTF
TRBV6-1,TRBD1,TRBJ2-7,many,TGTGCCAGCAGTGAATTTAACCGGGACAGGTTCTCCTACGAGCAGTACTTC,CASSEFNRDRFSYEQYF
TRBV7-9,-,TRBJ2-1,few,TGTGCCAGCAGCTCTACGGGGGGCCGCTCCTACAATGAGCAGTTCTTC,CASSSTGGRSYNEQFF
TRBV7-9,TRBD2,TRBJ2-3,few,TGTGCCAGCAGGGGACTAGCGGGAGTTTCAGATACGCAGTATTTT,CASRGLAGVSDTQYF
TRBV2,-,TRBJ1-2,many,TGTGCCAGCAGGAAAACAGACTACTATGGCTACACCTTC,CASRKTDYYGYTF
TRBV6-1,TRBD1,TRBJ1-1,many,TGTGCCAGCAGGGAAACAGGGGCCCAGAACACTGAAGCTTTCTTT,CASRETGAQNTEAFF
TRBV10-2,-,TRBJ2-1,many,TGCGCCAGCAGCCGGGGCCGTTACAATGAGCAGTTCTTC,CASSRGRYNEQFF
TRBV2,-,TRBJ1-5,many,TGTGCCAGCAGTGACATGATAGGTAGCAATCAGCCCCAGCATTTT,CASSDMIGSNQPQHF
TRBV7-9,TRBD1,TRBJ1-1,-,TGTGCCAGCAGCGAGGGACAGGGGGAAGATACTGAAGCTTTCTTT,CASSEGQGEDTEAFF
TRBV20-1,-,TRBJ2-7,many,TGCAGTGCTAGACCCGATTCGCCCTACGAGCAGTACTTC,CSARPDSPYEQYF
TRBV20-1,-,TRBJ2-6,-,TGCAGTGCTAGAGTGTCGGGGACTGGGGCCAACGTCCTGACTTTC,CSARVSGTGANVLTF
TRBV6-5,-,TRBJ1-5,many,TGTGCCAGCAGTTACTCGGGGTATAGCAATCAGCCCCAGCATTTT,CASSYSGYSNQPQHF
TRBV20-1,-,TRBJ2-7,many,TGCAGTGCTAGAGTTGGCACAGCTGAATCCTACGAGCAGTACTTC,CSARVGTAESYEQYF
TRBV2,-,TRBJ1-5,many,TGTGCCAGCAGTGATGAGGTTAATCAGCCCCAGCATTTT,CASSDEVNQPQHF
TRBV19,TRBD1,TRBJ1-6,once,TGTGCCAGTAGTAACAGGGGGCGAAATTCACCCCTCCACTTT,CASSNRGRNSPLHF
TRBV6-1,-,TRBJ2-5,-,TGTGCCAGCAGTCGACGGGCAGGGGAGACCCAGTACTTC,CASSRRAGETQYF
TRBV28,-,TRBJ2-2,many,TGTGCCAGCAGTTTTCGGTCCGATAACACCGGGGAGCTGTTTTTT,CASSFRSDNTGELFF
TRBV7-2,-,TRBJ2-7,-,TGTGCCAGCAGCTCCGGGACTCTCATCTACGAGCAGTACTTC,CASSSGTLIYEQYF
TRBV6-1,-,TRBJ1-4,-,TGTGCCAGCAAAAAGGGAGGGGGGGAAAAACTGTTTTTT,CASKKGGGEKLFF
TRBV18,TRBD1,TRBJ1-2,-,TGTGCCAGCTCACCAGTGGACAGGCAATTCTATGGCTACACCTTC,CASSPVDRQFYGYTF
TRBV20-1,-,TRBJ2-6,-,TGCAGTGCTAGCGCTAGCGCCAGCTCTGGGGCCAACGTCCTGACTTTC,CSASASASSGANVLTF
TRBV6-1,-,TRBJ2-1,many,TGTGCCAGCACAAGCGGCGGAGGAGGATACAATGAGCAGTTCTTC,CASTSGGGGYNEQFF
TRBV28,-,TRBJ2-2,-,TGTGCCAGCAGTTTTTGGGACTCCCCTTATGCGACCGGGGAGCTGTTTTTT,CASSFWDSPYATGELFF
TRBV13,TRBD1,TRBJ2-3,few,TGTGCCAGCAGCTTAAGGACAGGGCCCAGCACAGATACGCAGTATTTT,CASSLRTGPSTDTQYF
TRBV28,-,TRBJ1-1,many,TGTGCCAGCAGTTTCGACGGATACACTGAAGCTTTCTTT,CASSFDGYTEAFF
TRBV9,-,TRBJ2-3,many,TGTGCCAGCAGCCCAGGGTGGACGTCAGATACGCAGTATTTT,CASSPGWTSDTQYF
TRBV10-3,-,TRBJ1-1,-,TGTGCCATCAGTGAGTCAAAGGGTTGGAAGAGAACTGAAGCTTTCTTT,CAISESKGWKRTEAFF
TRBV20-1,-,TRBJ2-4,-,TGCAGTGCTAGAGAGCGCGGGAACAAAAACATTCAGTACTTC,CSARERGNKNIQYF
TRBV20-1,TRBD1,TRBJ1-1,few,TGCAGTGCTCACCGGGACAGGGACGAAGCTTTCTTT,CSAHRDRDEAFF
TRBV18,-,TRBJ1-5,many,TGTGCCAGCTCACCGATGCGGAGTAATCAGCCCCAGCATTTT,CASSPMRSNQPQHF
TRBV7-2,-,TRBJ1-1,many,TGTGCCAGCAGCCCCTTTAACACTGAAGCTTTCTTT,CASSPFNTEAFF
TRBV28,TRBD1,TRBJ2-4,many,TGTGCCAGCAGTTACTCCGGGACAGGGTTCAACATTCAGTACTTC,CASSYSGTGFNIQYF
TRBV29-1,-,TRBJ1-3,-,TGCAGCGTCTTCGACATGGGCGGAAACACCATATATTTT,CSVFDMGGNTIYF
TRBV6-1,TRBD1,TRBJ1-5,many,TGTGCCAGCAGTTTTCAGTCCGGGACAGGAGGTAATCAGCCCCAGCATTTT,CASSFQSGTGGNQPQHF
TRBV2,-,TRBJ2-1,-,TGTGCCAGCATGCGAGCGACCCTTGACAATGAGCAGTTCTTC,CASMRATLDNEQFF
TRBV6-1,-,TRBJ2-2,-,TGTGCCAGCAGTCGAATCATGAACACCGGGGAGCTGTTTTTT,CASSRIMNTGELFF
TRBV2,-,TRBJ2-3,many,TGTGCCAGCAGGGTGGGGGATACGCAGTATTTT,CASRVGDTQYF
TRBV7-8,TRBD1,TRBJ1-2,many,TGTGCCAGCAGCTTATCCCGAGACAGGGACCACTATGGCTACACCTTC,CASSLSRDRDHYGYTF
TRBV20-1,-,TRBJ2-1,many,TGCAGTGCTCTAATGGCGGGACAGTTCTTC,CSALMAGQFF
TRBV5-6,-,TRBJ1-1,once,TGTGCCAGCAGCTTCGGGGTGGGGTACACTGAAGCTTTCTTT,CASSFGVGYTEAFF
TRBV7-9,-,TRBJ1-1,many,TGTGCCAGCAGCCCAGGGACGGTGAACACTGAAGCTTTCTTT,CASSPGTVNTEAFF
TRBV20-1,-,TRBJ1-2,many,TGCAGTGCTACCGGCCGGACTAACTATGGCTACACCTTC,CSATGRTNYGYTF
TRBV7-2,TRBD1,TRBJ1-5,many,TGTGCCAGCAGCTTAGACAGGGGCAACGGTCAGCCCCAGCATTTT,CASSLDRGNGQPQHF
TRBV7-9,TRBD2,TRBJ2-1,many,TGTGCCAGCAGCCCAGGGACTAGCGGGTCCGACTCCTACAATGAGCAGTTCTTC,CASSPGTSGSDSYNEQFF
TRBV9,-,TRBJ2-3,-,TGTGCCAGCAGCGTAACTAGCATCCTAGATACGCAGTATTTT,CASSVTSILDTQYF
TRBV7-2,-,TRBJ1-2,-,TGTGCCAGCAGCTTGTACTCCGGGGGAGCTAACTATGGCTACACCTTC,CASSLYSGGANYGYTF
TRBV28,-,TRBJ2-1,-,TGTGCCAGCAGTTTAATATGGCGGGAAAGGAGCTCCTACAATGAGCAGTTCTTC,CASSLIWRERSSYNEQFF
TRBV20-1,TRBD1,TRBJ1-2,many,TGCAGTGCTAGACTCCCGGGACAGGGCGGAGGCTACACCTTC,CSARLPGQGGGYTF
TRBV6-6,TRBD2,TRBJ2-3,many,TGTGCCAGCAGTTACTCGCTAGCGGGAACCACAGATACGCAGTATTTT,CASSYSLAGTTDTQYF
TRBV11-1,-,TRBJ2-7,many,TGTGCCAGCAGCTCAACAGGGAGAGTCCGCGAGCAGTACTTC,CASSSTGRVREQYF
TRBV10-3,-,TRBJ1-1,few,TGTGCCATCATTGGAGATATGGACAGACCGAACACTGAAGCTTTCTTT,CAIIGDMDRPNTEAFF
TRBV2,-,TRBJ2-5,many,TGTGCCAGCACGCAGGGGGGAGAGACCCAGTACTTC,CASTQGGETQYF
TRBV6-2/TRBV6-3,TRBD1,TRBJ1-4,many,TGTGCCAGCAGTCCGAGGCCAGGGGGAAATGAAAAACTGTTTTTT,CASSPRPGGNEKLFF
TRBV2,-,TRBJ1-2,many,TGTGCCAGCAGCCTTCCAGCGGGGGAATCTGGCTACACCTTC,CASSLPAGESGYTF